The 17 T cell receptor beta chains given below trace back to one sample, sequenced in a study of tumor-infiltrating lymphocytes in primary liver carcinoma. Germline DNA was also extracted, with blood RNA taken from unsorted whole blood. TCR beta cDNA was made from 450 to 600 ng total RNA with a constant-region primer. Three rounds of nested multiplex PCR with slightly modified ARM-PCR produced TCR beta libraries. Amplification in the first two PCR rounds was performed using TRBV1-TRBV30 forward primers and a C-beta reverse primer for 10 cycles each. Via MiXCR, TCRdb re-called the multiplex PCR reads, giving one row per CDR3 protein. The data hold 300,000 to 350,000 distinct CDR3 sequences, with 65% observed a single time. Sample: peripheral blood. Receptors were obtained from a man aged 40-49 years with primary liver carcinoma and hepatitis B virus infection.

Details on this clonotype: Given a much more abundant clone one base away, this may be a read error. CDR3 nucleotides: TGTGCCGGAACTTCAGGGTGGAGGAATGGCTACACCTTC. Translated: CAGTSGWRNGYTF. This chain uses TRBV6-6 with TRBJ1-2; D may be TRBD1 (5 bases). In germline, CDR1 is MNHNY, CDR2 SVGAGI (reference sequence). V shed 11 bases and J shed 6 bases, with 19 bases lying between them. There are 13 residues in the CDR3.

Concerning this clonotype itself: The junction departs from germline at one end; a sequencing error may be responsible. The chain is built from TRBV24-1 and TRBJ1-2; 11 bases map to TRBD1. Germline V gene lookup returns CDR1 KGHDR and CDR2 SFDVKD. The CDR3 totals 13 residues. Here the CDR3 reads CATSGQGADGYTF. For the CDR3, the DNA is TGTGCTACCAGTGGACAGGGGGCGGATGGCTACACCTTC.

This clonotype was observed many times. This chain connects TRBV6-6 to TRBJ1-6, with TRBD1 matching 8 bases. V lost 2 bases to trimming and J lost 7 bases; unmatched junction nucleotides: 10. Germline V lookup: CDR1 MNHNY, CDR2 SVGAGI (reference sequence). This CDR3 has 17 residues. Here the CDR3 DNA reads TGTGCCAGCAGTTACATACAGGGGGGCAGTTGGAATTCACCCCTCCACTTT. It encodes CASSYIQGGSWNSPLHF.

Comments on this clonotype: A much larger clone sits a single nucleotide away, making a read error possible. The rearrangement links TRBV6-2 or TRBV6-3 to TRBJ1-1, with D hard to call. V was pared by 8 bases and J by 0 bases, with 13 bases between. This CDR3 has 14 amino acids. CDR1 is MNHEY, CDR2 SVGEGT, per germline. The CDR3 here is CASVPKAVNTEAFF. DNA of the CDR3: TGTGCCAGCGTTCCCAAGGCCGTGAACACTGAAGCTTTCTTT.

This clonotype was counted ten times or more. The chain carries TRBV10-1 and TRBJ2-7, with D uncertain. Trimming took 4 bases from V and 0 from J, leaving 10 bases between them. This CDR3 spans 14 amino acids. The germline gives CDR1 WNHNN, CDR2 SYGVQD (reference sequence). The CDR3 DNA follows: TGCGCCAGCAGTGCGGAACCGAGCTCCTACGAGCAGTACTTC. It specifies CASSAEPSSYEQYF.

Note on this clonotype: Germline is not matched at one junction end, which may reflect a read error. V is TRBV11-2 and J is TRBJ2-5; D possibly uses TRBD1 or TRBD2 (5 bases each). CDR3 length: 14 residues. Germline V lookup: CDR1 SGHAT, CDR2 FQNNGV. The CDR3 DNA is TGTGCCAGCAACTTAGGGACCGCACGAGAGACACAGTACTTC. It is translated as CASNLGTARETQYF.

Concerning this clonotype itself: A much larger clone sits a single nucleotide away, making a read error possible. The chain links TRBV6-2 or TRBV6-3 to TRBJ2-1; TRBD1 might be the D (6 bases). This CDR3 has 13 amino acids. Deletions cut 10 bases from V and 2 bases from J, with 12 bases between. Germline-derived CDR1 and CDR2 are MNHEY and SVGEGT. CDR3 residues: CANSHRAYNEQFF. CDR3 bases: TGTGCCAACAGCCACAGGGCCTACAATGAGCAGTTCTTC.

This clonotype was seen once. Compared with germline, one end of the junction differs, possibly owing to a read error. The V gene is TRBV6-1, the J gene TRBJ2-1; D perhaps matches TRBD1 (5 bases). The CDR3 totals 15 residues. The germline gives CDR1 MNHNS, CDR2 SASEGT. The CDR3 here is CASRITGSEPNERFF. CDR3 bases: TGTGCCAGCAGGATAACAGGTTCCGAGCCCAATGAGCGGTTCTTC.

This sequence joins TRBV4-2 and TRBJ1-4; D ambiguous. Looked up from germline, CDR1 is LGHNA and CDR2 is YNFKEQ. V lost 0 bases and J lost 2, with 16 bases in between. The CDR3 is made up of 18 amino acids. The CDR3: CASSQDGRRLITNEKLFF. CDR3 DNA sequence: TGTGCCAGCAGCCAAGACGGGAGACGGCTAATCACTAATGAAAAACTGTTTTTT.

This clonotype was counted between two and nine times. The gene calls are TRBV6-6 and TRBJ2-7, with 10 bases identical to TRBD1. Germline V gene sequence: CDR1 MNHNY, CDR2 SVGAGI (reference sequence). The ends lost 4 bases at V and 5 bases at J; junction bases unmatched: 11. The CDR3 totals 16 residues. The CDR3 loop is CASSLWWDRGGNEQYF. As DNA, the CDR3 is TGTGCCAGCAGTTTGTGGTGGGACAGGGGAGGTAACGAGCAGTACTTC.

This clonotype was counted at least ten times. The chain uses TRBV5-6 and TRBJ2-1; tentative D call: TRBD2 (5 bases). Germline CDR1 reads SGHDT; CDR2 reads YYEEEE. V lost 0 bases to trimming and J lost 2 bases, with 9 bases between them. CDR3 length: 15 amino acids. DNA for the CDR3: TGTGCCAGCAGCTTGGACTTAGCGACCTACAATGAGCAGTTCTTC. It encodes CASSLDLATYNEQFF.

This clonotype was found a few times. V gene TRBV28 combines with J gene TRBJ1-2; D is perhaps TRBD1 (6 bases). Trimming took 8 bases from V and 3 from J, leaving 13 bases between them. The CDR3 is made up of 13 amino acids. CDR1 is MDHEN, CDR2 SYDVKM, per germline. The CDR3 bases are TGTGCCAGCGGAGCAGGGGAGCACTATGGCTACACCTTC. Amino acids: CASGAGEHYGYTF.

A word on this clonotype: A much larger clone differs by one base, so this may be a read error. This chain links TRBV4-1 with TRBJ2-2, with D possibly being TRBD2 (5 bases). The germline gives CDR1 MGHRA, CDR2 YSYEKL. CDR3 length equals 16 residues. The CDR3 DNA reads as TGCGCCAGCAGCCAAGCCTTAACGTTACACGCCGGGGAGCCGTTTTTT. This encodes CASSQALTLHAGEPFF.

The chain has TRBV6-2 or TRBV6-3 and TRBJ2-7, with D perhaps being TRBD1 or TRBD2 (5 bases each). This CDR3 spans 15 amino acids. Germline V gene lookup returns CDR1 MNHEY and CDR2 SVGEGT. V was pared by 6 bases and J by 0 bases, with 15 bases between. CDR3 nucleotide sequence: TGTGCCAGCAGCTTCCGGGACGCCAGCTCCTACGAGCAGTACTTC. Translated: CASSFRDASSYEQYF.

In regard to this clonotype: A much larger clone differs from this one at a single base, so this may be a read error. This rearrangement joins TRBV4-2 to TRBJ2-5; TRBD2 matches 7 bases. This CDR3 has 19 residues. Germline assignment: CDR1 LGHNA and CDR2 YNFKEQ. Trimming removed 2 bases from V and 5 bases from J; junction bases left unmatched: 20. This CDR3 is CASSQRILAAVEALETQYF. In nucleotides, the CDR3 is TGTGCCAGCAGCCAAAGGATTCTAGCGGCAGTAGAGGCTCTGGAGACCCAGTACTTC.

Comments on this clonotype: This may stem from a read error, because a much larger clone lies one nucleotide away. The chain joins TRBV4-2 to TRBJ1-1, with a weak D call TRBD1 (5 bases). The germline V gene has CDR1 LGHNA and CDR2 YNFKEQ. The germline V and J ends were trimmed by 2 bases and 10 bases, with 26 bases remaining between them. The CDR3 is 17 residues long. The CDR3 sequence is CASSQLDGPWWGFRAFF. The CDR3 nucleotides are TGTGCCAGCAGCCAATTGGACGGGCCGTGGTGGGGGTTTAGAGCTTTCTTT.

As to this clonotype: The CDR3 ends on some other residue instead of the conserved phenylalanine or tryptophan, so this is likely a read error. V is TRBV11-2 and J is TRBJ2-3, with D perhaps TRBD2 (6 bases). Germline CDR1 SGHAT, CDR2 FQNNGV. The CDR3 sequence is 13 residues long. Trimming shortened V by 5 bases and J by 9 bases, and 15 bases separated the two germline ends. In DNA, the CDR3 is TGTGCCAGCAGCCCGTGGGACTTCATAACGCAGTATTAT. Residues: CASSPWDFITQYY.